This T cell receptor (beta chain) was obtained from a study of blood T cell repertoires in COVID-19. TCRdb keeps only in-frame clones here, not all; method: immunoSEQ multiplex PCR. The profile shows about 130,000 clones, approximately 90% of them singletons. The V gene lost 3 bases and the J gene lost 0 bases, with 16 bases spanning the gap. The CDR3 runs 17 residues. Germline loops: CDR1 LGHNA, CDR2 YNFKEQ. The sample taken for sequencing was peripheral blood. V gene TRBV4-2 combines with J gene TRBJ2-3, with D possibly being TRBD2 (6 bases). The TCR was taken from a man in his fifties with acute or convalescent COVID-19. The CDR3 here is CASSQALAPTSTDTQYF. Here the CDR3 DNA reads TGTGCCAGCAGCCAGGCCCTAGCGCCTACTAGCACAGATACGCAGTATTTT.